The 27 T cell receptor beta chains below were found in one sample sequenced in a study of T cell clusters in autoimmune cytopenias. TRB amplification used approximately 250 ng of peripheral blood genomic DNA. One tube held mixed TRB-A and TRB-B primer pools for touch-down PCR. TCRdb reprocessed the multiplex PCR reads, keeping one entry per CDR3 protein, no DNA. The repertoire table contains about 3,300 distinct CDR3 sequences. The sequenced material came from peripheral blood. These receptors originate from a human donor with an autoimmune cytopenia or autoimmune hepatitis (not recorded which).

The genes are TRBV19 and TRBJ1-1; TCRdb calls TRBD1, which cannot be checked without DNA. CDR1 is LNHDA and CDR2 is SQIVND in the germline V gene (reference sequence). This CDR3 has 17 residues. CDR3: CASSIGWTAPMNTEAFF.

This clonotype is labeled medium-sized based on frequency. The rearrangement joins TRBV6-5 to TRBJ1-2; the TRBD1 assignment by TCRdb is unverifiable without DNA. This CDR3 contains 17 residues. CDR1 is MNHEY and CDR2 is SVGAGI in the germline V gene. CDR3 protein: CASRTGQGELANYGYTF.

V is TRBV29-1 and J is TRBJ2-7; absent DNA, TCRdb's TRBD1 call cannot be checked. The CDR3 has 11 amino acids. CDR1 and CDR2 (germline): SQVTM, ANQGSEA. This CDR3 is CSVPRGHEQYF.

Frequency places this clonotype as medium-sized. This chain connects TRBV29-1 to TRBJ2-7; TCRdb reports TRBD1, a call that lacks DNA to check it against. Looked up from germline, CDR1 is SQVTM and CDR2 is ANQGSEA. This CDR3 comprises 12 residues. CDR3 region: CSVSGQGNEQYF.

This clonotype is called large based on its frequency. The genes are TRBV27 and TRBJ1-4. The germline V gene encodes CDR1 MNHEY and CDR2 SMNVEV (reference sequence). The CDR3 consists of 14 residues. The CDR3 region is CASSPRGRGEKLFF.

The V gene is TRBV24-1, the J gene TRBJ1-5; the D call of TRBD1 rests on TCRdb alone, since no DNA is present to check it. Germline V gene lookup returns CDR1 KGHDR and CDR2 SFDVKD. The CDR3 loop spans 14 amino acids. CDR3 sequence reads: CASSPRGGSQPQHF.

In terms of frequency, this clonotype is medium-sized. The chain recombines TRBV5-6 with TRBJ2-2; the TCRdb D gene call, TRBD1, has no DNA to confirm it. Germline V gives CDR1 SGHDT, CDR2 YYEEEE. This CDR3 contains 14 residues. This CDR3 reads CASRLSVVAGELFF.

This sequence joins TRBV6-8 and TRBJ1-1. The CDR3 is 14 amino acids. Germline loops: CDR1 MNHGY, CDR2 SAAAGT. The CDR3 here is CASSYFGGDTEAFF.

Measured by frequency, this clonotype is medium-sized. The gene calls are TRBV6-5 and TRBJ2-7; TCRdb gives TRBD2 as the D gene, but with no DNA this cannot be confirmed. The CDR3 contains 14 residues. Looked up from germline, CDR1 is MNHEY and CDR2 is SVGAGI. The CDR3 spells CASSRGLADYEQYF.

The genes are TRBV6-6 and TRBJ2-3. The length of the CDR3 is 17 residues. The V gene's germline CDR1 is MNHNY and CDR2 SVGAGI (reference sequence). CDR3 sequence reads: CASSEHKSRIYPDTQYF.

This clonotype is deemed medium-sized (0.01 to 0.1%) by its frequency. The rearrangement links TRBV5-6 to TRBJ1-5. Germline V CDR1 and CDR2: SGHDT, YYEEEE. This CDR3 is 15 amino acids long. The CDR3 here is CASSLGFRGNQPQHF.

Frequency places this clonotype as large. The V call is TRBV6-5, the J call TRBJ2-1; checking the TCRdb D call of TRBD2 is not possible without DNA. The CDR3 runs to 16 residues. Germline values: CDR1 MNHEY, CDR2 SVGAGI. CDR3 loop: CASSYSPSGSRNEQFF.

This clonotype is labeled medium-sized based on frequency. V gene TRBV10-3 combines with J gene TRBJ2-7; the D gene TCRdb calls, TRBD2, cannot be checked with no DNA. The CDR3 has 18 residues. The V gene's germline CDR1 is ENHRY and CDR2 SYGVKD. The CDR3 region is CAISEFLGTGHSSYEQYF.

The rearrangement links TRBV13 to TRBJ2-3; TCRdb designates TRBD2, a call that cannot be tested without DNA. Germline CDR1 is PRHDT and CDR2 is FYEKMQ (reference sequence). CDR3 length: 15 amino acids. The chain's CDR3 is CASSSTSSSTDTQYF.

Measured by frequency, this clonotype is medium-sized. The genes are TRBV29-1 and TRBJ2-5; checking the TCRdb D call of TRBD1 is not possible without DNA. There are 14 residues in the CDR3. The germline V gene has CDR1 SQVTM and CDR2 ANQGSEA. The CDR3 here is CSVDNGVGAETQYF.

This clonotype is classed as medium-sized by frequency. This chain uses TRBV30 with TRBJ2-7. Germline V gene lookup returns CDR1 GTSNPN and CDR2 SVGIG (reference sequence). This CDR3 region has 11 residues. This chain's CDR3 is CAWSEGREQYF.

J is TRBJ2-2 and V is TRBV12-3 or TRBV12-4; TCRdb's D gene call, TRBD1, goes unchecked for lack of DNA. The CDR3 extends over 14 amino acids. Here the CDR3 reads CASSSWGRSGELFF.

In terms of frequency, this clonotype is medium-sized (0.01 to 0.1%). The chain combines TRBV6-5 with TRBJ1-5; lacking DNA, the TRBD1 call made by TCRdb goes unchecked. From germline, CDR1 is MNHEY and CDR2 SVGAGI. This CDR3 is built from 15 residues. The CDR3 sequence is CASLDRFGSNQPQHF.

This clonotype shows up as medium-sized (0.01 to 0.1%) by frequency. The rearrangement uses TRBV10-3 and TRBJ2-5; the TCRdb D gene call, TRBD1, has no DNA to confirm it. The germline V gene encodes CDR1 ENHRY and CDR2 SYGVKD. This CDR3 region has 14 residues. This CDR3 reads CAISVGHLQETQYF.

This clonotype is labeled medium-sized based on frequency. The chain uses TRBV11-1 and TRBJ2-5; TCRdb's assignment of TRBD1 cannot be checked, as there is no DNA. Germline CDR1 reads SGHAT; CDR2 reads FQDESV (reference sequence). This CDR3 is 15 amino acids long. CDR3: CASSPQGAGQETQYF.

This clonotype is called medium-sized based on its frequency. J is TRBJ1-3 and V is TRBV27; lacking DNA, the TRBD1 call made by TCRdb goes unchecked. Germline CDR1 and CDR2: MNHEY and SMNVEV (reference sequence). The CDR3 is made up of 14 amino acids. Here the CDR3 reads CAAKPRGSGNTIYF.

This chain uses TRBV6-2 or TRBV6-3 with TRBJ1-1; TCRdb's assignment of TRBD1 cannot be checked, as there is no DNA. Germline CDR1 reads MNHEY; CDR2 reads SVGEGT. The CDR3 is 15 amino acids. The CDR3 sequence: CASSPTYRGNTEAFF.

This clonotype is called medium-sized based on its frequency. The genes are TRBV6-6 and TRBJ2-3; TCRdb calls TRBD1, which cannot be checked without DNA. The germline V gene encodes CDR1 MNHNY and CDR2 SVGAGI (reference sequence). The CDR3 has 16 residues. The CDR3 spells CASSITQGHGTDTQYF.

Its frequency marks this clonotype as medium-sized. This chain links TRBV19 with TRBJ2-7; the D call from TCRdb, TRBD2, cannot be confirmed without DNA. The CDR3 is 16 residues long. Germline V lookup: CDR1 LNHDA, CDR2 SQIVND (reference sequence). The CDR3 spells CATRETSGSSLYEQYF.

This clonotype is classed as medium-sized by frequency. The chain links TRBV5-6 to TRBJ2-2; TCRdb picks TRBD1, but there is no DNA to check that call. The CDR3 has 20 residues. CDR1 and CDR2 from the germline V gene are SGHDT and YYEEEE. The CDR3 loop reads CASSFLPSPARVVYTGELFF.

This chain joins TRBV6-2 or TRBV6-3 and TRBJ2-5; the TRBD1 assignment by TCRdb is unverifiable without DNA. The germline V gene encodes CDR1 MNHEY and CDR2 SVGEGT. This CDR3 spans 13 amino acids. CDR3 region: CASSRDRGETQYF.

V usage is TRBV19 and J usage is TRBJ2-2; lacking DNA, the TRBD2 call made by TCRdb goes unchecked. CDR1 LNHDA and CDR2 SQIVND come from the germline V gene (reference sequence). The CDR3 is made up of 14 amino acids. This chain's CDR3 is CASRTETSTGELFF.